The T cell receptor (beta chain) under discussion was sequenced for a study of Japanese encephalitis immunity and Zika vaccine responses. Study overall: At weeks 0, 4 and 28, participants received 5.0 ug alum-adjuvanted ZPIV.

This CDR3 contains 15 residues. V trimming: 5 bases; J trimming: 5 bases; junction bases outside the gene matches: 5. From germline, CDR1 is LGHNA and CDR2 YSLEER. This clonotype is medium-sized within its sample. CFSE-labeled PBMCs were cultured approximately six days with peptide pools, each at about 1.1 ug/mL. TCRdb used MiXCR to reprocess the 5' RACE reads, holding one entry per CDR3 protein. The table shows around 130 distinct CDR3 sequences, with about 4% occurring only once. The chain links TRBV4-3 to TRBJ2-7, with 14 bases that match TRBD2. The origin of this receptor is an adult man who received an inactivated Zika virus vaccine. The source was antigen-activated CD8+ T cells from blood, cultured, collected during a Zika inactivated vaccine study. DNA for the CDR3: TGCGCCAGCAGCGGGACTAGCGGGGGATTCCACGAGCAGTACTTC. Protein: CASSGTSGGFHEQYF.